The T cell receptor (beta chain) under discussion was sequenced for a study of cytomegalovirus exposure and HLA in healthy donors. Overall study results and limits: Among TCR beta chains, those listed as cytomegalovirus-associated numbered about 160.

Trimming took off 0 bases at V and 6 bases at J, with 21 bases between the two ends. The CDR3 has 17 residues. Germline values: CDR1 SGHNT, CDR2 YYREEE (reference sequence). This clone is classed as medium-sized. The target antigen is unknown. Use of 60 Vbeta and 13 Jbeta primers characterized the PCR. TCRdb's table, derived via immunoSEQ multiplex PCR, lists solely in-frame clones and lacks some. This sample has about 120,000 clones, with around 69% found just once. Sequences were obtained from PBMCs. V usage is TRBV5-4 and J usage is TRBJ1-2; weak D call: TRBD1 (6 bases). The TCR was taken from a woman between 35 and 50 years old in good health and CMV-seropositive. CDR3 nucleotide sequence: TGTGCCAGCAGCTTGGGAGAACGGGCACAGGGTCTCGATGGCTACACCTTC. This translates into CASSLGERAQGLDGYTF.